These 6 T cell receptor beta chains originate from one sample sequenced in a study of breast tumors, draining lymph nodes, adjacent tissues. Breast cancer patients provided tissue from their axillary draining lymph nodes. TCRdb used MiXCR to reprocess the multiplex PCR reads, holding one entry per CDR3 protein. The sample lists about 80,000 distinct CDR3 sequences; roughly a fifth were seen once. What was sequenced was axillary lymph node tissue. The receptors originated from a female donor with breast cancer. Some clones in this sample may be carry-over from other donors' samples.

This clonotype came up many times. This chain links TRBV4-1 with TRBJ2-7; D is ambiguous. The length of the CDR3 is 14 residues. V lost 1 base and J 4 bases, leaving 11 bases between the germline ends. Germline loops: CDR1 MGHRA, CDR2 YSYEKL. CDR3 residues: CASSQAGVRYEQYF. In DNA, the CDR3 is TGCGCCAGCAGCCAAGCCGGCGTGAGGTACGAGCAGTACTTC.

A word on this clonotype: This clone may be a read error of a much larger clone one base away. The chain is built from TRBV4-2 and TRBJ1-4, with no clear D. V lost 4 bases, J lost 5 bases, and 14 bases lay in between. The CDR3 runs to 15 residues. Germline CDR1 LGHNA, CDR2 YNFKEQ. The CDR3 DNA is TGTGCCAGCAGCCGAGATGAGCCCTCGAATGAAAAACTGTTTTTT. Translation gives CASSRDEPSNEKLFF.

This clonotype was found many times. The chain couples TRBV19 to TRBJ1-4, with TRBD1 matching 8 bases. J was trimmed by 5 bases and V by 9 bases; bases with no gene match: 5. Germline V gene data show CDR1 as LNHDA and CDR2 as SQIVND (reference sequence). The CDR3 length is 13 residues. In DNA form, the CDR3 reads TGTGCCAGAGCGGGACAGGAAAATGAAAAACTGTTTTTT. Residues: CARAGQENEKLFF.

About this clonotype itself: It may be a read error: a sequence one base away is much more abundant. This chain's CDR3 is CVSSLDQPSEQFF. The CDR3, as DNA: TGTGTCAGCAGCTTAGACCAGCCGAGTGAGCAGTTCTTC. V gene TRBV11-1 combines with J gene TRBJ2-1, with D unresolved. CDR3 size: 13 residues. Germline V gives CDR1 SGHAT, CDR2 FQDESV (reference sequence).

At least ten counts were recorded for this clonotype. The CDR3 reads CASSPRRMNEQFF. CDR3 DNA sequence: TGTGCCAGCAGCCCCCGGAGGATGAATGAGCAGTTCTTC. The rearrangement uses TRBV3-1 and TRBJ2-1; D is perhaps TRBD2 (5 bases). CDR3 length equals 13 residues. The V and J ends lost 4 bases and 7 bases respectively, with 11 bases between them. CDR1 is LGHDT and CDR2 is YNNKEL in the germline V gene (reference sequence).

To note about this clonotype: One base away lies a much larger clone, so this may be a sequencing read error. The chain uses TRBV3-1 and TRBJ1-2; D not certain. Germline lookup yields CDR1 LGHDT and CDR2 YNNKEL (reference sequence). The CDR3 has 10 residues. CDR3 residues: CAGSGRGQTF. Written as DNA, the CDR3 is TGTGCCGGCAGTGGACGGGGTCAAACCTTC. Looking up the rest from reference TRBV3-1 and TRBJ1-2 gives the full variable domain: DTAVSQTPKYLVTQMGNDKSIKCEQNLGHDTMYWYKQDSKKFLKIMFSYNNKELIINETVPNRFSPKSPDKAHLNLHINSLELGDSAVYFCAGSGRGQTFGSGTRLTVV.